The TCR beta chain described here comes from a study of blood T cell repertoires in COVID-19. Study information: Samples of COVID-19 (acute and convalescent) were obtained from the United States, Italy and Spain. PBMCs, B-cell-depleted T cells, or T cells provided the cDNA or gDNA that made up the material.

Germline V lookup: CDR1 LNHDA, CDR2 SQIVND (reference sequence). V dropped 3 bases and J dropped 0; count of bases not matched to a gene: 8. This CDR3 spans 16 amino acids. Source study methods: For nucleated cells, counts were estimated from reference gene primer amplification. The protocol was immunoSEQ multiplex PCR, while the TCRdb copy is restricted to in-frame clones and leaves out a portion. V and J calls and clone size come straight from that table; D and trimming were deduced from the DNA. The sample shows about 240,000 clones, 65% to 85% of them seen only once. This clone was seen a handful of times.

The sequence derives from a human donor in a cohort sampled during active COVID-19. Sequenced sample: peripheral blood. The genes are TRBV19 and TRBJ2-7, with TRBD2 matching 7 bases. The CDR3 reads CASSMFGGRASYEQYF. The DNA for the CDR3 is TGTGCCAGTAGTATGTTTGGGGGGAGGGCCTCCTACGAGCAGTACTTC. The full variable domain, with the rest looked up from reference TRBV19 and TRBJ2-7, is DGGITQSPKYLFRKEGQNVTLSCEQNLNHDAMYWYRQDPGQGLRLIYYSQIVNDFQKGDIAEGYSVSREKKESFPLTVTSAQKNPTAFYLCASSMFGGRASYEQYFGPGTRLTVT.